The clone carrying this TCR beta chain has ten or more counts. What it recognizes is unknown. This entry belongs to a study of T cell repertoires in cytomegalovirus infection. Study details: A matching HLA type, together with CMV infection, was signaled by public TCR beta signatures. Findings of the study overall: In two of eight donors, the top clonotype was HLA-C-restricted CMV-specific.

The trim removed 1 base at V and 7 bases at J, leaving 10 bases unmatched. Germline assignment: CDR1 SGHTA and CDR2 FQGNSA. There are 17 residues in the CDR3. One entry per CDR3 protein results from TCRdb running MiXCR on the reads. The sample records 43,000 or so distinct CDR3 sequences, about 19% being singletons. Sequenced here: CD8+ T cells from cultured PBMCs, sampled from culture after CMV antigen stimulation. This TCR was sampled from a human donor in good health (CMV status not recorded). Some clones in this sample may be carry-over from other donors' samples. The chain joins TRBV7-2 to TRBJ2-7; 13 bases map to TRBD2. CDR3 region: CASSLVGGTSGTREQYF. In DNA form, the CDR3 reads TGTGCCAGCAGCTTAGTCGGGGGGACTAGCGGGACGCGGGAGCAGTACTTC.